The 14 T cell receptor beta chains in this list originate from one sample, sequenced in a study of blood T cell repertoires in COVID-19. Here immunoSEQ multiplex PCR was the method, and the copy in TCRdb shows in-frame clones only, minus some. Of 230,000 or so clones listed, 75% to 90% are singletons. Sample: peripheral blood. The receptor source for this set is a human donor in a cohort sampled during active COVID-19.

The chain employs TRBV2 and TRBJ1-2; no firm D call. This CDR3 is 15 amino acids long. Trimming shortened V by 7 bases and J by 4 bases, and 19 bases separated the two germline ends. The germline CDR1 and CDR2 sequences are SNHLY and FYNNEI. The DNA of the CDR3 is TGTGCCAGCACCCTCAAGGGTACCGAGGGCTATGGCTACACCTTC. As protein: CASTLKGTEGYGYTF.

The rearrangement joins TRBV7-2 to TRBJ2-2, with 9 bases fitting TRBD2. CDR1 and CDR2 (germline): SGHTA, FQGNSA. CDR3 length: 17 residues. The trim removed 1 base at V and 5 bases at J, leaving 8 bases unmatched. CDR3 DNA: TGTGCCAGCAGCTTAGAACGTCTAGCGGGAAGGACCGGGGAGCTGTTTTTT. It codes for CASSLERLAGRTGELFF.

The CDR3 spells CASSSLQGAWGIQYF. For the CDR3, the DNA is TGTGCCAGCAGCTCCTTACAGGGGGCGTGGGGCATTCAGTACTTC. This chain links TRBV7-2 with TRBJ2-4; the match to TRBD1 covers 9 bases. From germline, CDR1 is SGHTA and CDR2 FQGNSA. The CDR3 is 15 residues long. Trimming took 4 bases from V and 9 from J; bases not matched to a gene: 10.

The rearrangement links TRBV28 to TRBJ2-1, with TRBD2 matching 9 bases. Germline V gene lookup returns CDR1 MDHEN and CDR2 SYDVKM. The CDR3 runs 20 residues. The ends lost 6 bases at V and 0 bases at J; junction bases unmatched: 18. The CDR3 coding sequence is TGTGCCAGCAGCACCCAGGGGCTAGCGGGACTTTTTAGCTCCTACAATGAGCAGTTCTTC. Its protein is CASSTQGLAGLFSSYNEQFF.

The rearrangement links TRBV29-1 to TRBJ1-5, with a possible D match to TRBD1 (6 bases). The CDR3 loop spans 14 amino acids. CDR1 and CDR2 (germline): SQVTM, ANQGSEA. The V gene lost 5 bases and the J gene lost 2 bases, with 13 bases spanning the gap. CDR3 bases: TGCAGCGTTTCACAGGGCACTGGCAATCAGCCCCAGCATTTT. It specifies CSVSQGTGNQPQHF.

The chain couples TRBV5-1 to TRBJ1-3; D is uncertain. CDR3 size: 15 residues. CDR1 is SGHRS and CDR2 is YFSETQ in the germline V gene. Trimming left V 4 bases short and J 2 bases short, with 13 bases between. The CDR3 loop is CASSPLGGPGNTIYF. The CDR3 nucleotides read TGCGCCAGCAGCCCCCTGGGAGGGCCTGGAAACACCATATATTTT. The variable domain in full, completed from reference TRBV5-1 and TRBJ1-3, reads KAGVTQTPRYLIKTRGQQVTLSCSPISGHRSVSWYQQTPGQGLQFLFEYFSETQRNKGNFPGRFSGRQFSNSRSEMNVSTLELGDSALYLCASSPLGGPGNTIYFGEGSWLTVV.

This chain joins TRBV9 and TRBJ2-5; 9 positions agree with TRBD2. This CDR3 is 14 amino acids long. The germline gives CDR1 SGDLS, CDR2 YYNGEE. J lost 5 bases, V lost 3 bases, and 5 bases had no gene match. This chain's CDR3 is CASSERLAEETQYF. The DNA of the CDR3 is TGTGCCAGCAGCGAACGACTAGCGGAGGAGACCCAGTACTTC.

The rearrangement links TRBV19 to TRBJ2-7; TRBD2 agrees at 7 bases. The CDR3 loop spans 15 amino acids. From germline, CDR1 is LNHDA and CDR2 SQIVND (reference sequence). V lost 5 bases, J lost 5 bases, and 12 bases stayed unmatched. The CDR3: CASSAIGGRAHEQYF. DNA for the CDR3: TGTGCCAGTAGTGCTATCGGTGGGAGGGCCCACGAGCAGTACTTC.

The chain combines TRBV5-1 with TRBJ2-7; 7 bases map to TRBD2. The CDR3 covers 13 residues. Unmatched junction bases numbered 2, after V lost 1 base and J lost 4 bases. CDR1 SGHRS and CDR2 YFSETQ come from the germline V gene. The CDR3 loop reads CASSLTSEYEQYF. The DNA for the CDR3 is TGCGCCAGCAGCTTGACTAGCGAGTACGAGCAGTACTTC.

In this sample, this clone turned up once. The chain is built from TRBV20-1 and TRBJ2-7; 7 nucleotides align to TRBD1. The CDR3 runs 11 residues. Losses at the gene ends were 4 bases for V and 4 bases for J; bases not matched to a gene: 1. The V gene's germline CDR1 is DFQATT and CDR2 SNEGSKA (reference sequence). The CDR3 here is CSATGGYEQYF. The CDR3 bases are TGCAGTGCTACAGGGGGTTACGAGCAGTACTTC.

V is TRBV9 and J is TRBJ2-7, with 9 bases that match TRBD1. Germline CDR1 reads SGDLS; CDR2 reads YYNGEE. Trimming removed 1 base from V and 1 base from J; junction bases left unmatched: 3. The CDR3 consists of 15 residues. The CDR3 protein is CASSVRGQGSYEQYF. The CDR3 DNA sequence: TGTGCCAGCAGCGTACGGGGACAGGGATCCTACGAGCAGTACTTC.

In its sample, this clone was seen a few times. V usage is TRBV25-1 and J usage is TRBJ1-4; the match to TRBD1 covers 7 bases. This CDR3 is 15 amino acids long. Germline CDR1 and CDR2: MGHDK and SYGVNS. Trimming removed 7 bases from V and 2 bases from J; junction bases left unmatched: 7. This CDR3 reads CASTASDRTNEKLFF. CDR3 bases: TGTGCCAGCACTGCCTCGGACAGGACTAATGAAAAACTGTTTTTT.

The chain has TRBV4-3 and TRBJ1-3; D remains unclear. Germline V gene data show CDR1 as LGHNA and CDR2 as YSLEER. Trimming took off 0 bases at V and 5 bases at J, with 14 bases between the two ends. This CDR3 has 16 amino acids. The CDR3 loop is CASSQEIEQRRNTIYF. CDR3 DNA sequence: TGCGCCAGCAGCCAAGAAATCGAGCAGAGGAGAAACACCATATATTTT.

The genes are TRBV28 and TRBJ1-2, with TRBD1 as a possible D gene (6 bases). CDR1 MDHEN and CDR2 SYDVKM come from the germline V gene. There are 12 residues in the CDR3. The V end lost 2 bases, the J end lost 9 bases, and 10 bases lay between the germline ends. CDR3 nucleotide sequence: TGTGCCAGCAGTTTACTGCAGGGGCGCTACACCTTC. Encoded protein: CASSLLQGRYTF.